This T cell receptor (beta chain) was captured by sequencing in a study of memory CD8 T cells in hepatitis C reinfection. At the level of the study: Late or post reinfection samples were taken 12 to 24 weeks after detection.

The time point was: late/post reinfection, 12 to 24 weeks after detection. No in vitro expansion preceded TCR sequencing of the sorted cells. At all three reinfection time points, viable CD3+ CD8+ CD45RO- cells from two donors served as controls. Some clones are missing from TCRdb's copy, which holds only in-frame ones; the method was immunoSEQ multiplex PCR. In the table there are just over 45,000 clones, approximately 92% of which are singletons. CDR3 length equals 13 residues. Germline V CDR1 and CDR2: SGHVS, FQNEAQ. Trimming cost V 10 bases and J 1 base, with 10 bases left between them. This chain links TRBV7-8 with TRBJ2-2; unclear D gene. The clonotype was recovered from a man aged 18 to 35 with hepatitis C virus infection. The specimen was naive CD8+ T cells sorted from blood. In DNA form, the CDR3 reads TGTGCCACCCGGTCGGGGAACACCGGGGAGCTGTTTTTT. Its protein product is CATRSGNTGELFF.